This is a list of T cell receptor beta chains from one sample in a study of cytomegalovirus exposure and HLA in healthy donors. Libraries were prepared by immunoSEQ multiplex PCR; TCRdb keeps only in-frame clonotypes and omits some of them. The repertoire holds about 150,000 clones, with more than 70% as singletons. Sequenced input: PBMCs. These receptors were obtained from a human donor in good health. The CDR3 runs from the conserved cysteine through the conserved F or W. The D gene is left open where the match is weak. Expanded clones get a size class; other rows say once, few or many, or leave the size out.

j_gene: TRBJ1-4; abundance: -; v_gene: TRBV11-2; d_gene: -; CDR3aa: CASSPGWTTNEKLFF; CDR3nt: TGTGCCAGCAGCCCCGGGTGGACAACTAATGAAAAACTGTTTTTT
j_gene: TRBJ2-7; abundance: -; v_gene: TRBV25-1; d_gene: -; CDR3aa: CASSEYKGLRRYEQYF; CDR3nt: TGTGCCAGCAGTGAATACAAGGGGCTTCGAAGGTACGAGCAGTACTTC
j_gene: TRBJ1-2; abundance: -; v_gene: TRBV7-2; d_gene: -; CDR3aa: CASSATGNYGYTF; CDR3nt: TGTGCCAGCAGCGCAACAGGGAACTATGGCTACACCTTC
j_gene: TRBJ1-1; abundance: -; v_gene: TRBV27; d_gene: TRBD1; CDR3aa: CASTRTGVGGTEAFF; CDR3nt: TGTGCCAGCACTCGGACAGGGGTCGGGGGCACTGAAGCTTTCTTT
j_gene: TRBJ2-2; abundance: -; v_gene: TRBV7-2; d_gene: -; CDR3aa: CASSLPGRELFF; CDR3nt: TGTGCCAGCAGCTTACCGGGAAGGGAGCTGTTTTTT
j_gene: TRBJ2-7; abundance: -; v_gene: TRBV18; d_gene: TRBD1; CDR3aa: CASSRDRDAEQYF; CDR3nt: TGTGCCAGCTCACGGGACAGGGATGCCGAGCAGTACTTC
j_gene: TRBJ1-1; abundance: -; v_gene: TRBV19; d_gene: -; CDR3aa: CASRMTAMNTEAFF; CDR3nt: TGTGCCAGTAGGATGACAGCAATGAACACTGAAGCTTTCTTT
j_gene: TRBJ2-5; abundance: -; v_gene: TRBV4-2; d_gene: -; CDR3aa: CASSQDRSKRTQYF; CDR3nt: TGTGCCAGCAGCCAAGATAGGAGCAAGAGAACCCAGTACTTC
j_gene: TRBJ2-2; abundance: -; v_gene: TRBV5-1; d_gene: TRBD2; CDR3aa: CASSPRFSGGYTGELFF; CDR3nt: TGCGCCAGCAGCCCCCGCTTCTCGGGAGGGTATACCGGGGAGCTGTTTTTT
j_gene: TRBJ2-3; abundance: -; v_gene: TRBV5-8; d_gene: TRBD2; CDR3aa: CASSLSLIAGGRRDTQYF; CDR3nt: TGTGCCAGCAGCTTGTCGTTGATAGCGGGGGGCCGTAGGGATACGCAGTATTTT
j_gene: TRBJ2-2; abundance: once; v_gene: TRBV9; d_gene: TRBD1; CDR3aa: CASSAAQGMRTGELFF; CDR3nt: TGTGCCAGCAGCGCAGCACAGGGGATGCGCACCGGGGAGCTGTTTTTT
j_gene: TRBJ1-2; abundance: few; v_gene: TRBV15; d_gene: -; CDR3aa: CATSSDSLTNYGYTF; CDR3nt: TGTGCCACCAGCAGCGACAGCCTGACTAACTATGGCTACACCTTC
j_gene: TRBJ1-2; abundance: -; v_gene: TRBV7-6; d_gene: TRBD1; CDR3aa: CASSFEGTGVVEGYTF; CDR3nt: TGTGCCAGCAGCTTTGAGGGGACAGGGGTGGTTGAAGGCTACACCTTC
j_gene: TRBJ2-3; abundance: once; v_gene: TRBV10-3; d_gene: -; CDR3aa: CAISERGKTDTQYF; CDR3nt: TGTGCCATCAGTGAAAGGGGCAAGACAGATACGCAGTATTTT
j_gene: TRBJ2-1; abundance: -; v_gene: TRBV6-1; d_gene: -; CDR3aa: CASSEDRGNEQFF; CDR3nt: TGTGCCAGCAGTGAAGACCGAGGAAATGAGCAGTTCTTC
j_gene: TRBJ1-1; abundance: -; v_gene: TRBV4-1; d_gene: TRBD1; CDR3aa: CASSLRQGSSTEAFF; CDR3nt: TGCGCCAGCAGCCTACGACAGGGGAGTTCCACTGAAGCTTTCTTT
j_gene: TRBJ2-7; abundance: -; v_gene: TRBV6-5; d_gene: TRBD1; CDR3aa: CASRSGTGPFYEQYF; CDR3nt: TGTGCCAGCAGATCCGGGACAGGGCCATTCTACGAGCAGTACTTC
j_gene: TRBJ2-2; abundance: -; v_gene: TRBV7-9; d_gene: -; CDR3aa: CASSLGVGNPGELFF; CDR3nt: TGTGCCAGCAGTTTAGGCGTCGGGAACCCCGGGGAGCTGTTTTTT
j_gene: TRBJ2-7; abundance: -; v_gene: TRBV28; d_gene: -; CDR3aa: CASSHTRATGSGYEQYF; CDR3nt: TGTGCCAGCAGCCATACCCGCGCAACTGGGAGTGGATACGAGCAGTACTTC
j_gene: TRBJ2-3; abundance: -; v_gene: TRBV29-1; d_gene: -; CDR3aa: CSVDGQTDTQYF; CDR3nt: TGCAGCGTTGATGGACAAACAGATACGCAGTATTTT